This T cell receptor (beta chain) is from a study of shared clonotypes between healthy human individuals. Clones were sequenced by immunoSEQ multiplex PCR, and TCRdb holds only the in-frame ones, with some missing. The sample has about 610,000 clones, around 97% seen once. V was trimmed by 0 bases and J by 2 bases, leaving 14 bases between them. CDR3 length equals 18 residues. Germline assignment: CDR1 SGHTA and CDR2 FQGNSA. The chain recombines TRBV7-2 with TRBJ2-6; D call uncertain. This receptor was taken from a woman aged 25 to 39 in good health. Sequences were obtained from naive CD4+ T cells sorted from blood. Subset described: CD45RA+ positively selected. In DNA form, the CDR3 reads TGTGCCAGCAGCTTAGCTGTCGGCGTCGGAACTGGGGCCAACGTCCTGACTTTC. Encoded protein: CASSLAVGVGTGANVLTF.